This T cell receptor (beta chain) was retrieved from a study of cytomegalovirus exposure and HLA in healthy donors. Background on the study: In an early release, HLA-typed donors contributed tens of millions of unique TCR sequences.

Germline V lookup: CDR1 LGHNA, CDR2 YNFKEQ. CDR3 length equals 14 residues. The V gene end was trimmed by 0 bases and the J gene end by 3 bases; junction bases not matched to a gene: 1. In the PCR, 60 Vbeta and 13 Jbeta primers were used. The protocol was immunoSEQ multiplex PCR, while the TCRdb copy is restricted to in-frame clones and leaves out a portion. The sample lists 130,000 to 150,000 clones, approximately 80% occurring once. This sequence originates from a woman between 50 and 59 years old in good health and CMV-seropositive. The sample comprised PBMCs. The rearrangement uses TRBV4-2 and TRBJ1-1, with TRBD1 matching 7 bases. Here the CDR3 DNA reads TGTGCCAGCAGCCAAGAGGGACAGTACACTGAAGCTTTCTTT. Translated, it gives CASSQEGQYTEAFF.